The sequence of this T cell receptor beta chain was determined in a study of blood T cells in healthy people across ages (dated by TCRdb to between 2014 and 2017). Looking at the study overall: In model experiments, template switching captured about one uniquely barcoded TCR beta cDNA molecule for every two T cells. Four age groups were formed from the donors: young (average 16 years), middle-aged (approximately 40), aged (62) and long-lived (around 80). The study measured age-related changes in TCR beta repertoire diversity using deep sequencing normalized with unique cDNA molecular identifiers. For two donors (one aged 18 to 29 and one aged 80 or older), the study analyzed two additional independent replicas of 1 million unique cDNA reads from the same blood draw. Donors of different ages were randomly distributed across sequencing lanes to avoid experimental bias. General findings and caveats noted by the study authors: Observed TCR beta diversity correlated strongly with the percentage of naive T cells measured by flow cytometry. Estimates of total diversity based on one million sequenced T cells were considered lower bounds and underestimates. As age increased, observed TCR beta diversity per million T cells dropped in a roughly linear way, and a significant reduction was already evident by age 40. Compared with the aged group, the long-lived group had more naive CD4+ T cells, fewer expanded clones and increased TCR diversity, a pattern suggesting age selection. Donor CMV infection status was unknown, potentially confounding age-related changes in expanded clonotypes. Bulk unsorted PBMC profiling prevented conclusive comparison of naive and antigen-experienced compartments.

Donors were around 37 systemically healthy Caucasian individuals from Russia aged roughly 6 to 100 years. Each donor gave approximately 9.3 milliliters of peripheral blood, collected into EDTA-treated Vacutainer tubes. Ficoll-Paque density-gradient centrifugation was used to isolate PBMCs, with at least 6.5 million per sample. Total RNA, at least 5.5 micrograms per sample, was extracted from PBMCs with Trizol reagent. For every donor, an aliquot of PBMCs went through flow cytometry to measure the percentages of naive CD45RAhigh/CD27high T cells. This clonotype was seen only a few times. Its target antigen remains unknown. There are no base qualities to consult, and no much larger clone falls within one base. Libraries came from 5' RACE. TCRdb lists the instrument as Illumina HiSeq 2500. A second PCR of about 7 to 12 cycles was run with a J-beta primer mix and a sample-barcoded 5' primer. A template-switch 5' adaptor carrying 12 random nucleotides introduced a unique molecular identifier onto each TCR beta cDNA molecule. Each sample yielded at least 2.5 million CDR3-containing paired-end reads. First-strand cDNA synthesis was performed from all RNA using the Mint cDNA synthesis kit, with priming by a TRBC-specific oligonucleotide. After uracil-DNA glycosylase treatment, a first 18-cycle PCR used universal primers M1SS and BC2_uni_R on all cDNA. The study's processing was this. For normalization, 1 million high-quality reads, each with a distinct molecular identifier, were randomly selected from each sample. Instead of being binned into consensus sequences, reads that shared molecular identifiers were thrown out. MiTCR, run with a Q25 quality threshold and the strictest error-elimination algorithm, handled CDR3 identification, clonotype clustering and error correction. A nonparametric unseen species model with Euler transformation was used to estimate a lower bound on total TCR beta diversity. TCRdb reprocessing: public reads trimmed at Q25 with fastp, clones called with MiXCR, in-frame beta chains kept. Duplicate CDR3 protein sequences are folded into a single record with the most common DNA and genes. What appears here as the V and J calls and clone size reflects TCRdb's work, not the paper's. In this sample the table shows under 850,000 distinct CDR3 sequences, under 40% of which occur a single time. The ten biggest clones cover 13% of the sample.

Taken from cysteine to phenylalanine, the CDR3 has 17 residues. Only CDR3 DNA is held: 51 bases, read in frame from base 1. Cut back by 0 bases and 1 base, the V and J ends lie 13 bases apart. The germline V gene yields SGHTA for CDR1 and FQGNSA for CDR2. The TCR sequence derives from a man between 18 and 35 years old in good health. Rearrangement joined TRBV7-2 to TRBJ2-4, with no reliable assignment of the D segment. Sequencing input: blood. The DNA sequence reads TGTGCCAGCAGCTTAGCGCGAAGGGCGACGGCCAAAAACATTCAGTACTTC. Translated, this is CASSLARRATAKNIQYF.